This T cell receptor beta chain is from a study of PD-1 blockade in classical Hodgkin lymphoma. The study, taken as a whole, reports: According to reports, newly diagnosed patients had lower baseline TCR diversity than healthy donors, and relapsed/refractory patients had lower baseline TCR diversity still.

Each and every patient relapsed after autologous stem cell transplantation, and patients got differing brentuximab vedotin exposure. With 7 bases removed from V and 6 bases from J, the gap between germline ends came to 15 bases. The CDR3 totals 14 residues. Germline CDR1 reads MNHEY; CDR2 reads SVGAGI. Worth noting for this clone: What it recognizes is unknown.

Here immunoSEQ multiplex PCR was the method, and the copy in TCRdb shows in-frame clones only, minus some. The sample has about 110,000 clones, about nine tenths seen once. The source was peripheral blood mononuclear cells (PBMCs), collected before the second cycle of nivolumab. V gene TRBV6-5 combines with J gene TRBJ2-2; D may be TRBD1 (6 bases). The source is a human donor with classical Hodgkin lymphoma. This chain's CDR3 is CASKVQGIAGELFF. The CDR3 nucleotides read TGTGCCAGCAAGGTCCAGGGGATCGCCGGGGAGCTGTTTTTT.